Listed below are T cell receptor beta chains from one sample, sequenced in a study of cytomegalovirus exposure and HLA in healthy donors. Clones were read by immunoSEQ multiplex PCR, and TCRdb kept only the in-frame ones, dropping some. The sample shows about 83,000 clones, 95% to 96% of them seen only once. The sample consisted of PBMCs. These receptor sequences come from a woman aged 18 to 35 in good health and CMV-seronegative. Each CDR3 is given with its conserved first and last residue. The D gene is left open where the match is weak. A clone size is listed for some rows: how often the clone was seen (once, few, many), or a class if it is expanded.

J gene | clone size | D gene | V gene | CDR3 protein | CDR3 DNA
TRBJ2-1 | . | . | TRBV7-2 | CASSLGGSGTYNEQFF | TGTGCCAGCAGCTTAGGGGGTAGCGGAACATACAATGAGCAGTTCTTC
TRBJ1-1 | . | . | TRBV10-1 | CASSELGGEAFF | TGCGCCAGCAGTGAATTGGGGGGAGAAGCTTTCTTT
TRBJ2-5 | . | . | TRBV19 | CASSPTDAGETQYF | TGTGCCAGTAGTCCGACGGACGCGGGGGAGACCCAGTACTTC
TRBJ2-1 | . | TRBD2 | TRBV9 | CASSVVGLAGGDEQFF | TGTGCCAGCAGCGTAGTTGGTCTAGCGGGAGGAGACGAGCAGTTCTTC
TRBJ2-1 | . | TRBD2 | TRBV11-2 | CASSLGRGSTYNEQFF | TGTGCCAGCAGCTTAGGGCGCGGGAGTACCTACAATGAGCAGTTCTTC
TRBJ1-6 | . | . | TRBV6-5 | CASSYSGGGANSPLHF | TGTGCCAGCAGTTACTCGGGGGGGGGAGCTAATTCACCCCTCCACTTT
TRBJ2-3 | . | . | TRBV5-1 | CASSLGGRSTDTQYF | TGCGCCAGCAGCTTGGGGGGGAGGAGCACAGATACGCAGTATTTT
TRBJ2-1 | . | TRBD2 | TRBV27 | CASSLTSGSLLYNEQFF | TGTGCCAGCAGCCTGACTAGCGGGAGCCTCCTTTACAATGAGCAGTTCTTC
TRBJ2-7 | . | . | TRBV5-4 | CASSLEVLEGVDEQYF | TGTGCCAGCAGCTTGGAAGTACTAGAGGGCGTGGACGAGCAGTACTTC
TRBJ2-7 | . | TRBD1 | TRBV11-2 | CASSAGTGRIGSSYEQYF | TGTGCCAGCAGCGCCGGGACAGGGAGAATTGGAAGCTCCTACGAGCAGTACTTC
TRBJ1-5 | . | . | TRBV27 | CASGLIGGNSNQPQHF | TGTGCCAGCGGCTTGATAGGGGGAAATAGCAATCAGCCCCAGCATTTT
TRBJ2-7 | . | TRBD2 | TRBV9 | CASSAGLAGYEQYF | TGTGCCAGCAGCGCCGGACTAGCGGGCTACGAGCAGTACTTC
TRBJ1-2 | . | . | TRBV18 | CASSPIPGRNYGYTF | TGTGCCAGCTCACCAATTCCTGGCCGAAACTATGGCTACACCTTC
TRBJ2-5 | . | TRBD2 | TRBV10-1 | CASSESLGPTSGSMETQYF | TGCGCCAGCAGTGAGTCTTTAGGGCCGACTAGCGGGAGCATGGAGACCCAGTACTTC
TRBJ1-5 | once | . | TRBV18 | CASSTTGDSNQPQHF | TGTGCCAGCTCAACAACGGGGGATAGCAATCAGCCCCAGCATTTT
TRBJ1-5 | . | TRBD1 | TRBV10-1 | CASSLGQGQPQHF | TGCGCCAGCAGTCTCGGACAGGGGCAGCCCCAGCATTTT
TRBJ1-2 | once | . | TRBV6-5 | CASTPSSGGIYGYTF | TGTGCCAGCACCCCCTCATCGGGAGGAATCTATGGCTACACCTTC
TRBJ1-2 | . | . | TRBV5-1 | CASTPAGGASIDYGYTF | TGCGCCAGCACCCCGGCGGGGGGGGCGTCTATAGACTATGGCTACACCTTC
TRBJ1-3 | . | . | TRBV5-6 | CASSLDNSGNTIYF | TGTGCCAGCAGCTTGGACAACTCTGGAAACACCATATATTTT
TRBJ1-5 | . | TRBD1 | TRBV10-1 | CASSEEVTGRSNQPQHF | TGCGCCAGCAGTGAAGAGGTGACAGGGAGGAGCAATCAGCCCCAGCATTTT
TRBJ1-2 | . | . | TRBV5-1 | CASTPATGNYGYTF | TGCGCCAGCACCCCCGCAACAGGGAACTATGGCTACACCTTC
TRBJ2-5 | . | . | TRBV6-5 | CASSYSPGSEETQYF | TGTGCCAGCAGTTATTCTCCAGGGTCGGAGGAGACCCAGTACTTC
TRBJ1-1 | . | TRBD1 | TRBV4-1 | CASSQDAWIPTGVGPDTEAFF | TGCGCCAGCAGCCAAGATGCTTGGATACCGACAGGGGTTGGGCCCGACACTGAAGCTTTCTTT
TRBJ2-5 | . | . | TRBV7-6 | CASSSTGAQYF | TGTGCCAGCAGCTCCACCGGGGCCCAGTACTTC
TRBJ2-5 | . | . | TRBV6-5 | CASSYSETQYF | TGTGCCAGCAGTTATAGTGAGACCCAGTACTTC
TRBJ1-3 | once | . | TRBV5-1 | CASSPDVAGGNTIYF | TGCGCCAGCAGCCCGGACGTGGCGGGGGGAAACACCATATATTTT
TRBJ1-1 | . | . | TRBV2 | CASRRDTEAFF | TGTGCCAGCAGGAGGGACACTGAAGCTTTCTTT
TRBJ2-7 | . | . | TRBV11-2 | CASSQGYGEQYF | TGTGCCAGCAGCCAGGGCTACGGCGAGCAGTACTTC
TRBJ1-4 | . | . | TRBV2 | CASIYSTNEKLFF | TGTGCCAGTATATACTCAACTAATGAAAAACTGTTTTTT
TRBJ2-7 | . | TRBD2 | TRBV6-1 | CATGTSLSEQYF | TGTGCCACCGGGACTAGTTTAAGCGAGCAGTACTTC
TRBJ1-5 | once | TRBD1 | TRBV30 | CAWSAGTGSNQPQHF | TGTGCCTGGAGCGCGGGGACAGGGTCTAATCAGCCCCAGCATTTT
TRBJ2-5 | . | TRBD2 | TRBV28 | CASIRASGRLGETQYF | TGTGCCAGCATCAGGGCTAGCGGCCGACTGGGAGAGACCCAGTACTTC
TRBJ2-7 | . | . | TRBV5-6 | CASSYPSSGLSDEQYF | TGTGCCAGCAGTTACCCCTCCTCGGGTTTGTCTGACGAGCAGTACTTC
TRBJ2-7 | few | TRBD1 | TRBV27 | CASNKEGTGGSYEQYF | TGTGCCAGCAACAAAGAGGGGACAGGGGGCTCCTACGAGCAGTACTTC
TRBJ2-1 | once | TRBD2 | TRBV19 | CASRTQLAGVEQFF | TGTGCCAGTAGGACCCAGCTAGCGGGAGTTGAGCAGTTCTTC
TRBJ2-5 | . | TRBD1 | TRBV5-8 | CASSLAGPGQGGSETQYF | TGTGCCAGCAGCTTGGCCGGACCCGGACAGGGCGGCTCGGAGACCCAGTACTTC
TRBJ2-3 | once | TRBD2 | TRBV2 | CASSDSPRLREGGGTDTQYF | TGTGCCAGCAGTGACAGCCCCCGTTTGAGGGAGGGCGGGGGCACAGATACGCAGTATTTT
TRBJ1-2 | . | . | TRBV6-5 | CASSYELVPDYGYTF | TGTGCCAGCAGTTACGAGTTGGTTCCCGATTATGGCTACACCTTC
TRBJ2-7 | . | TRBD1 | TRBV14 | CASSQGRGTGVSNFF | TGTGCCAGCAGCCAAGGTCGCGGGACAGGGGTCTCCAACTTCTTC
TRBJ1-2 | few | . | TRBV9 | CASSVDGFRGYGYTF | TGTGCCAGCAGCGTAGACGGTTTTAGGGGCTATGGCTACACCTTC
TRBJ2-7 | . | TRBD2 | TRBV7-2 | CASSWTGLTSGSTYEQYF | TGTGCCAGCAGCTGGACAGGACTCACTAGCGGGAGTACCTACGAGCAGTACTTC
TRBJ1-1 | . | TRBD1 | TRBV27 | CASSLGQGDTEAFF | TGTGCCAGCAGTTTGGGACAGGGGGACACTGAAGCTTTCTTT
TRBJ1-6 | . | TRBD1 | TRBV19 | CASSTKTGAVSPLHF | TGTGCCAGTAGTACGAAGACAGGGGCCGTTTCACCCCTCCACTTT
TRBJ2-7 | . | . | TRBV6-1 | CASSEISEISYEQYF | TGTGCCAGCAGTGAAATAAGCGAAATCTCCTACGAGCAGTACTTC
TRBJ1-1 | . | TRBD1 | TRBV5-1 | CASSLSSGGGTEAFF | TGCGCCAGCAGCTTGTCCTCAGGGGGCGGCACTGAAGCTTTCTTT
TRBJ1-4 | . | . | TRBV5-1 | CASSLEPGLPESEKLFF | TGCGCCAGCAGCTTGGAGCCGGGACTCCCGGAGAGCGAAAAACTGTTTTTT
TRBJ2-1 | . | TRBD2 | TRBV7-2 | CASSGDGTIVSGEQFF | TGTGCCAGCAGCGGGGACGGGACTATCGTTTCTGGGGAGCAGTTCTTC
TRBJ1-4 | . | TRBD1 | TRBV5-1 | CASSPGQGREKLFF | TGCGCCAGCAGCCCCGGACAGGGAAGAGAAAAACTGTTTTTT
TRBJ2-5 | . | TRBD2 | TRBV28 | CASSPGGAGETQYF | TGTGCCAGCAGCCCGGGAGGGGCGGGGGAGACCCAGTACTTC
TRBJ1-3 | once | . | TRBV11-2 | CASSIQVGNTIYF | TGTGCCAGCAGCATACAGGTTGGAAACACCATATATTTT
TRBJ2-1 | . | . | TRBV10-1 | CASSVLGARNEQFF | TGCGCCAGCAGTGTTTTGGGGGCGCGAAATGAGCAGTTCTTC
TRBJ1-1 | . | TRBD1 | TRBV7-8 | CASSPDRATEAFF | TGTGCCAGCAGCCCTGACAGGGCCACTGAAGCTTTCTTT
TRBJ1-2 | . | TRBD1 | TRBV19 | CASSMDRGGYTF | TGTGCCAGTAGTATGGACAGGGGCGGCTACACCTTC
TRBJ2-5 | once | TRBD2 | TRBV11-2 | CASSSGLFQYF | TGTGCCAGCAGCTCGGGACTATTCCAGTACTTC
TRBJ1-1 | . | . | TRBV7-9 | CASSLAPAGAGNGAFF | TGTGCCAGCAGCTTAGCACCGGCAGGGGCTGGAAATGGGGCTTTCTTT
TRBJ2-1 | . | TRBD2 | TRBV5-1 | CASSLQGLVFHEQFF | TGCGCCAGCAGCTTGCAGGGACTAGTTTTTCATGAGCAGTTCTTC
TRBJ1-1 | . | . | TRBV11-2 | CASSLDRIGAFF | TGTGCCAGCAGCTTGGACAGAATTGGGGCTTTCTTT